The source of this TCR beta chain is a study of spatial heterogeneity in lung cancer. This clonotype was picked up many times. Time point defined: sample taken at primary tumor resection. Whole RNA from tumor, nontumor lung or frozen PBMC was sequenced unsorted. The 70 or so donors had untreated early-stage non-small cell lung cancer. Every individual TCR cDNA molecule carried its own unique molecular identifier, which allowed correction of PCR and sequencing errors. TCRdb analysed the 5' RACE reads with MiXCR anew, one entry per CDR3 protein. The profile shows around 25,000 distinct CDR3 sequences, roughly 13% of them singletons. The receptor was derived from a female donor with early-stage non-small cell lung cancer. The sequences come from PBMCs, collected at surgery.

The CDR3 DNA follows: TGTGCCAGCAGCTTAGTCCTGGGGTCGAATTCACCCCTCCACTTT. It yields the protein CASSLVLGSNSPLHF. The chain carries TRBV7-6 and TRBJ1-6; no clear D. The CDR3 totals 15 residues. Between the trimmed V and J ends, which lost 1 base and 7 bases, there was a span of 11 bases. From germline, CDR1 is SGHVS and CDR2 FNYEAQ.